One sample yielded the 5 T cell receptor beta chains listed below, sequenced in a study of cytomegalovirus exposure and HLA in healthy donors. PCR involved 60 Vbeta and 13 Jbeta primers. Using immunoSEQ multiplex PCR, the repertoire was profiled, and TCRdb retains in-frame clones only, with some absent. The table lists some 120,000 clones, 80% of them singletons, with less than 3% in the top ten. Sequencing input: PBMCs. Receptors originate from a man aged 25-45 years in good health and CMV-seronegative.

J is TRBJ1-2 and V is TRBV19; D call uncertain. Germline assignment: CDR1 LNHDA and CDR2 SQIVND (reference sequence). The CDR3 extends over 14 amino acids. Deletions cut 2 bases from V and 7 bases from J, with 14 bases between. CDR3 DNA: TGTGCCAGTAGTATAATCGAGGGCGTTAGTGGCTACACCTTC. It encodes CASSIIEGVSGYTF.

This chain joins TRBV6-5 and TRBJ1-5, with D maybe TRBD1 (6 bases). V shed 9 bases and J shed 11 bases, with 17 bases lying between them. The CDR3 has 12 amino acids. Germline V gives CDR1 MNHEY, CDR2 SVGAGI. The CDR3 protein is CASSGGGRAQHF. As DNA, the CDR3 is TGTGCCAGTAGCGGGGGGGGCAGAGCCCAGCATTTT.

This clone was observed a few times. This chain links TRBV6-1 with TRBJ2-7, with D maybe TRBD1 (6 bases). Germline CDR1 MNHNS, CDR2 SASEGT. CDR3 length: 15 residues. V was cut by 8 bases and J by 2 bases, with 19 bases left in between. CDR3 nucleotides: TGTGCCAGCTTTCCTGGGGACATTTTCCCCTACGAGCAGTACTTC. Amino acid sequence: CASFPGDIFPYEQYF.

The genes are TRBV25-1 and TRBJ1-5; D might be TRBD1 (5 bases). Germline CDR1 and CDR2: MGHDK and SYGVNS. V lost 0 bases, J lost 7 bases, and 13 bases lay in between. The length of the CDR3 is 15 residues. The CDR3 coding sequence is TGTGCCAGCAGTGAATATTCCAGGGAAGAGCAGCCCCAGCATTTT. This sequence encodes CASSEYSREEQPQHF.

The chain has TRBV4-3 and TRBJ2-1, with 8 bases that match TRBD2. This CDR3 is 15 amino acids long. Unmatched junction bases numbered 3, after V lost 1 base and J lost 4 bases. The germline gives CDR1 LGHNA, CDR2 YSLEER. This CDR3 reads CASSQGGGRYNEQFF. The CDR3 bases are TGCGCCAGCAGCCAAGGCGGGGGGCGTTACAATGAGCAGTTCTTC.